The 27 T cell receptor beta chains below all came from one sample that was sequenced in a study of blood T cell repertoires in COVID-19. Here immunoSEQ multiplex PCR was the method, and the copy in TCRdb shows in-frame clones only, minus some. The top ten hold 4% to 4.5% of the sample, which has more than 200,000 clones, approximately 90% seen once. The sequencing sample was made of peripheral blood. Receptors originate from a man in his fifties or sixties with acute or convalescent COVID-19.

The rearrangement uses TRBV5-1 and TRBJ1-4, with 8 positions matching TRBD1. Looked up from germline, CDR1 is SGHRS and CDR2 is YFSETQ. This CDR3 has 14 residues. With 4 bases clipped from V and 8 bases from J, the junction kept 7 bases outside the gene matches. The CDR3 region has the DNA TGCGCCAGCAGCCGGGACAGGATGGAGGAAAAACTGTTTTTT. Translation: CASSRDRMEEKLFF.

The J gene is TRBJ1-3, the V gene TRBV6-6, with D tentatively TRBD1 (6 bases). The germline CDR1 and CDR2 sequences are MNHNY and SVGAGI (reference sequence). V shed 4 bases and J shed 0 bases, with 10 bases lying between them. CDR3 size: 15 residues. CDR3 loop: CASSSGTFSGNTIYF. The DNA for the CDR3 is TGTGCCAGCAGTTCAGGGACATTCTCTGGAAACACCATATATTTT.

The chain employs TRBV19 and TRBJ1-4, with TRBD1 matching over 7 bases. CDR3 length: 13 amino acids. Per germline, CDR1 LNHDA and CDR2 SQIVND (reference sequence). The ends lost 5 bases at V and 7 bases at J; junction bases unmatched: 4. The DNA of the CDR3 is TGTGCCAGTAGTGCACAGGGGCCTGAAAAACTGTTTTTT. Protein sequence: CASSAQGPEKLFF.

As for this clone: The identical CDR3 is also encoded by other nucleotide sequences in the sample. The rearrangement links TRBV5-1 to TRBJ1-2, with D unresolved. The CDR3 contains 13 residues. CDR1 and CDR2 (germline): SGHRS, YFSETQ. V dropped 4 bases and J dropped 3 bases, with 10 bases sitting between them. The CDR3 protein is CASSPDGDYGYTF. CDR3 in DNA: TGCGCCAGCAGCCCCGACGGAGACTATGGCTACACCTTC.

The chain has TRBV6-1 and TRBJ1-6, with 7 positions matching TRBD1. CDR3 length: 16 residues. Losses at the gene ends were 0 bases for V and 10 bases for J; bases not matched to a gene: 9. Per the germline V gene, CDR1 is MNHNS and CDR2 is SASEGT. The CDR3 nucleotides are TGTGCCAGCAGTGAAGCGGCGACAGGGAGTATCTCACCCCTCCACTTT. Amino acids: CASSEAATGSISPLHF.

This chain joins TRBV5-1 and TRBJ1-1, with TRBD1 as a possible D gene (6 bases). The germline V and J ends were trimmed by 4 bases and 2 bases, with 12 bases remaining between them. The length of the CDR3 is 14 residues. Germline V lookup: CDR1 SGHRS, CDR2 YFSETQ. The CDR3 region is CASSEMGTNTEAFF. The CDR3, as DNA: TGCGCCAGCAGCGAGATGGGGACAAACACTGAAGCTTTCTTT.

This chain connects TRBV27 to TRBJ1-2, with 12 nucleotides matching TRBD1. The J segment lost 4 bases and the V segment lost 1 base, leaving 4 bases of the junction unmatched. This CDR3 is built from 16 residues. Germline loops: CDR1 MNHEY, CDR2 SMNVEV (reference sequence). This chain's CDR3 is CASSLFGTGGSYGYTF. DNA of the CDR3: TGTGCCAGCAGTTTATTCGGGACAGGGGGCAGCTATGGCTACACCTTC.

This clone has only one observation. The chain links TRBV7-2 to TRBJ1-1; D might be TRBD1 (6 bases). Deletions cut 8 bases from V and 1 base from J, with 17 bases between. This CDR3 has 15 amino acids. Germline-derived CDR1 and CDR2 are SGHTA and FQGNSA. The CDR3 DNA reads TGTGCCAGCTCCAGGGGTGGGGCCAGGAACACTGAAGCTTTCTTT. Protein sequence: CASSRGGARNTEAFF.

J is TRBJ2-5 and V is TRBV3-1 (or the pseudogene TRBV3-2); D is unclear. Looked up from germline, CDR1 is LGHDT and CDR2 is YNNKEL (reference sequence). V was pared by 0 bases and J by 7 bases, with 12 bases between. This CDR3 is 14 amino acids long. CDR3 bases: TGTGCCAGCAGCCAAGATGGCATAACGGGGACCCAGTACTTC. The encoded protein is CASSQDGITGTQYF.

The chain recombines TRBV3-1 (or the pseudogene TRBV3-2) with TRBJ2-2; tentatively, D is TRBD1 (5 bases). V lost 2 bases and J lost 0, with 10 bases in between. Looked up from germline, CDR1 is LGHDT and CDR2 is YNNKEL (reference sequence). This CDR3 spans 16 amino acids. The CDR3 reads CASSQNTGSNTGELFF. DNA of the CDR3: TGTGCCAGCAGCCAAAACACAGGATCGAACACCGGGGAGCTGTTTTTT.

This clone was recorded once. The chain recombines TRBV5-1 with TRBJ2-1, with TRBD1 matching over 9 bases. Trimming took 4 bases from V and 5 from J; bases not matched to a gene: 7. The CDR3 is made up of 15 amino acids. Per the germline V gene, CDR1 is SGHRS and CDR2 is YFSETQ. The CDR3 region has the DNA TGCGCCAGCAGCCCGGGACAGGGCCGGGACAATGAGCAGTTCTTC. Residues: CASSPGQGRDNEQFF.

This CDR3 is CASSWGHSNTEAFF. CDR3 bases: TGTGCCAGCAGCTGGGGACACTCGAACACTGAAGCTTTCTTT. The gene calls are TRBV11-2 and TRBJ1-1; D perhaps matches TRBD1 (6 bases). V lost 4 bases to trimming and J lost 1 base, with 10 bases between them. Germline CDR1 SGHAT, CDR2 FQNNGV. CDR3 size: 14 residues. The full variable domain, its missing parts supplied by reference TRBV11-2 and TRBJ1-1, is EAGVAQSPRYKIIEKRQSVAFWCNPISGHATLYWYQQILGQGPKLLIQFQNNGVVDDSQLPKDRFSAERLKGVDSTLKIQPAKLEDSAVYLCASSWGHSNTEAFFGQGTRLTVV.

The rearrangement uses TRBV10-1 and TRBJ1-1; D gene uncertain. The CDR3 is 13 residues long. Germline CDR1 and CDR2: WNHNN and SYGVQD (reference sequence). V lost 7 bases and J lost 1, with 10 bases in between. The CDR3 DNA is TGCGCCAGCAAACAGCAGACGAACACTGAAGCTTTCTTT. Protein: CASKQQTNTEAFF.

The chain combines TRBV27 with TRBJ1-4; perhaps TRBD1 as D (5 bases). Germline assignment: CDR1 MNHEY and CDR2 SMNVEV (reference sequence). V was cut by 4 bases and J by 5 bases, with 14 bases left in between. The CDR3 extends over 15 amino acids. For the CDR3, the DNA is TGTGCCAGCAGTTCCCCGGGGGACCCAAATGAAAAACTGTTTTTT. The encoded protein is CASSSPGDPNEKLFF.

V is TRBV4-1 and J is TRBJ1-1; perhaps TRBD1 as D (6 bases). Trimming left V 4 bases short and J 4 bases short, with 10 bases between. The germline gives CDR1 MGHRA, CDR2 YSYEKL. The CDR3 consists of 13 residues. DNA for the CDR3: TGCGCCAGCAGCCCAGAGGGGGGCACTGAAGCTTTCTTT. This translates into CASSPEGGTEAFF.

The chain's CDR3 is CASSLPGTGNEKLFF. DNA of the CDR3: TGTGCCAGCTCACTTCCCGGGACAGGGAATGAAAAACTGTTTTTT. V and J are TRBV18 and TRBJ1-4; 9 positions agree with TRBD1. Trimming removed 4 bases from V and 5 bases from J; junction bases left unmatched: 5. CDR3 length: 15 amino acids. Per the germline V gene, CDR1 is KGHSH and CDR2 is LQKENI.

The gene calls are TRBV19 and TRBJ1-5; TRBD1 matches at 7 bases. This CDR3 comprises 15 residues. V lost 5 bases and J lost 7; bases outside the gene matches: 11. Germline-derived CDR1 and CDR2 are LNHDA and SQIVND (reference sequence). CDR3 bases: TGTGCCAGTAGTGCAAGACAGGGTTCGGGGCAGCCCCAGCATTTT. Translated, it gives CASSARQGSGQPQHF. Combining the CDR3 with reference TRBV19 and TRBJ1-5 gives the whole variable domain DGGITQSPKYLFRKEGQNVTLSCEQNLNHDAMYWYRQDPGQGLRLIYYSQIVNDFQKGDIAEGYSVSREKKESFPLTVTSAQKNPTAFYLCASSARQGSGQPQHFGDGTRLSIL.

This chain uses TRBV9 with TRBJ1-3; D call uncertain. Looked up from germline, CDR1 is SGDLS and CDR2 is YYNGEE. The CDR3 runs to 13 residues. V gave up 0 bases and J gave up 6 bases, with 7 bases separating them. The CDR3 sequence is CASSVARENTIYF. CDR3 DNA sequence: TGTGCCAGCAGCGTAGCTCGGGAAAACACCATATATTTT.

This clone was detected only a few times. This chain joins TRBV7-9 and TRBJ1-2, with a tentative D call TRBD1 (6 bases). The CDR3 contains 13 residues. Trimming took off 5 bases at V and 8 bases at J, with 15 bases between the two ends. CDR1 and CDR2 from the germline V gene are SEHNR and FQNEAQ (reference sequence). The CDR3 region is CASSPRGAEGYTF. In DNA, the CDR3 is TGTGCCAGCAGCCCCCGGGGGGCGGAGGGCTACACCTTC.

The chain is built from TRBV6-2 or TRBV6-3 and TRBJ1-1; unclear D gene. The V gene's germline CDR1 is MNHEY and CDR2 SVGEGT. This CDR3 contains 14 residues. Between the trimmed V and J ends, which lost 2 bases and 3 bases, there was a span of 10 bases. The CDR3 reads CASSYDTFYTEAFF. The CDR3 coding sequence is TGTGCCAGCAGTTACGACACCTTTTACACTGAAGCTTTCTTT.

A single count supports this clone. The chain has TRBV6-5 and TRBJ2-2; possibly TRBD1 for D (6 bases). CDR1 and CDR2 (germline): MNHEY, SVGAGI. Trimming pared 11 bases from V and 1 base from J, leaving 14 bases between. The length of the CDR3 is 14 residues. The CDR3 DNA is TGTGCCTCCGAGCTGGGACAGAACACCGGGGAGCTGTTTTTT. This codes for CASELGQNTGELFF.

The chain recombines TRBV5-8 with TRBJ1-3; D not certain. The germline gives CDR1 SGHTS, CDR2 YDEGEE. With 4 bases removed from V and 4 bases from J, the gap between germline ends came to 18 bases. The CDR3 totals 16 residues. CDR3 sequence (DNA): TGTGCCAGCAGCCTTCGTTGGGCTGCTGGGGGAAACACCATATATTTT. This translates into CASSLRWAAGGNTIYF.

CDR3 DNA: TGTGCCAGCAGTTTGCTCTTAAGCGGGGGCTACGAGCAGTACTTC. Translation gives CASSLLLSGGYEQYF. The chain couples TRBV27 to TRBJ2-7, with 8 bases identical to TRBD2. CDR1 is MNHEY, CDR2 SMNVEV, per germline (reference sequence). The CDR3 covers 15 residues. V lost 3 bases and J lost 3; bases outside the gene matches: 7.

V is TRBV5-4 and J is TRBJ1-6; D remains unclear. The CDR3 contains 16 residues. Germline CDR1 is SGHNT and CDR2 is YYREEE (reference sequence). The V gene lost 0 bases and the J gene lost 1 base, with 8 bases spanning the gap. The CDR3 reads CASSLDQASYNSPLHF. The CDR3 DNA is TGTGCCAGCAGCTTGGATCAGGCGTCCTATAATTCACCCCTCCACTTT. Full variable domain (outside the CDR3, taken from reference TRBV5-4 and TRBJ1-6): ETGVTQSPTHLIKTRGQQVTLRCSSQSGHNTVSWYQQALGQGPQFIFQYYREEENGRGNFPPRFSGLQFPNYSSELNVNALELDDSALYLCASSLDQASYNSPLHFGNGTRLTVT.

The rearrangement links TRBV19 to TRBJ1-5; D is ambiguous. The V gene lost 3 bases and the J gene lost 0 bases, with 12 bases spanning the gap. CDR3 length equals 16 residues. From germline, CDR1 is LNHDA and CDR2 SQIVND (reference sequence). The CDR3 DNA follows: TGTGCCAGTAGTATGGGCCGCCGGAATAGCAATCAGCCCCAGCATTTT. Translating gives CASSMGRRNSNQPQHF.

The rearrangement links TRBV3-1 (or the pseudogene TRBV3-2) to TRBJ1-3; 7 positions match TRBD1. This CDR3 spans 16 amino acids. Germline values: CDR1 LGHDT, CDR2 YNNKEL (reference sequence). The trim removed 1 base at V and 5 bases at J, leaving 8 bases unmatched. Here the CDR3 reads CASSQGGTAQRNTIYF. The CDR3 DNA follows: TGTGCCAGCAGCCAAGGAGGGACAGCCCAGCGAAACACCATATATTTT.

V is TRBV19 and J is TRBJ2-1; 7 nucleotides align to TRBD1. This CDR3 is 14 amino acids long. V dropped 5 bases and J dropped 3; count of bases not matched to a gene: 4. In germline, CDR1 is LNHDA, CDR2 SQIVND (reference sequence). This CDR3 reads CASSFRDSYNEQFF. Written as DNA, the CDR3 is TGTGCCAGTAGTTTTCGGGACAGCTACAATGAGCAGTTCTTC.